This T cell receptor (beta chain) was retrieved from a study of blood T cell repertoires in COVID-19. The repertoire was sequenced with immunoSEQ multiplex PCR; TCRdb's copy has only in-frame clones and lacks some. The table has 200,000 to 250,000 clones, around 84% seen once. This CDR3 spans 14 amino acids. The germline V and J ends were trimmed by 7 bases and 5 bases, with 14 bases remaining between them. Germline lookup yields CDR1 MNHEY and CDR2 SMNVEV (reference sequence). The TCR was taken from a man aged 25 to 40 with acute COVID-19. Material for sequencing was PBMCs or T cells enriched from blood (not recorded which). This chain links TRBV27 with TRBJ2-2, with D tentatively TRBD2 (6 bases). Here the CDR3 reads CASTLGGVTGELFF. As DNA, the CDR3 is TGTGCCAGCACACTAGGAGGGGTAACCGGGGAGCTGTTTTTT.